The next 23 T cell receptor beta chains were all read from a single sample in a study of response to subunit inactivated influenza vaccine. TCRdb recomputed calls from the RT-PCR reads with MiXCR, one row per CDR3 protein. In the table there are roughly 700,000 distinct CDR3 sequences, about 15% of which are singletons. Material: PBMCs from blood, obtained approximately 15 days before vaccination. The receptor set was obtained from a man aged 45-60 years who received an inactivated influenza vaccine.

The chain recombines TRBV20-1 with TRBJ2-5; perhaps TRBD1 as D (6 bases). CDR3 length: 13 amino acids. Germline CDR1 is DFQATT and CDR2 is SNEGSKA (reference sequence). Between the trimmed V and J ends, which lost 2 bases and 3 bases, there was a span of 10 bases. The DNA of the CDR3 is TGCAGTGCTAGATCCAGGACAGAAGAGACCCAGTACTTC. Translation: CSARSRTEETQYF.

The gene calls are TRBV12-3 or TRBV12-4 and TRBJ1-6, with D hard to call. The CDR3 has 14 residues. Trimming left V 5 bases short and J 6 bases short, with 11 bases between. CDR3 nucleotides: TGTGCCAGCAGTCCCGCCCGAGCTAATTCACCCCTCCACTTT. The encoded protein is CASSPARANSPLHF.

The table lists this clonotype with a few counts. The chain employs TRBV10-3 and TRBJ2-2; D is ambiguous. V was shortened by 7 bases and J by 2 bases, with 14 bases between the two germline ends. Germline CDR1 and CDR2: ENHRY and SYGVKD. This CDR3 is built from 15 residues. The CDR3 nucleotides are TGTGCCATCACCGACCACGTTCGTAACACCGGGGAGCTGTTTTTT. Translating gives CAITDHVRNTGELFF.

This clonotype turned up a few times. The CDR3 reads CASSATARQYGYTF. The CDR3 coding sequence is TGTGCCAGTAGCGCCACAGCAAGACAGTATGGCTACACCTTC. The rearrangement uses TRBV19 and TRBJ1-2; TRBD1 is a possible D gene (5 bases). The germline gives CDR1 LNHDA, CDR2 SQIVND (reference sequence). V lost 6 bases and J 5 bases, leaving 16 bases between the germline ends. The CDR3 runs 14 residues.

This chain's CDR3 is CASSPRGRSEAFF. CDR3 nucleotide sequence: TGTGCCAGCAGCCCAAGGGGACGAAGTGAAGCTTTCTTT. The chain uses TRBV4-2 and TRBJ1-1; possible D gene TRBD1, 5 bases. The CDR3 consists of 13 residues. CDR1 and CDR2 (germline): LGHNA, YNFKEQ. V lost 4 bases, J lost 7 bases, and 13 bases lay in between.

This rearrangement joins TRBV6-4 to TRBJ2-3; 10 bases are a match to TRBD1. The junction had 10 bases not matched to a gene; V was cut back by 2 bases and J by 5 bases. The CDR3 sequence is 17 residues long. In germline, CDR1 is MRHNA, CDR2 SNTAGT. This chain's CDR3 is CASSDDRDRGYLDTQYF. CDR3 DNA sequence: TGTGCCAGCAGTGACGACCGGGACAGGGGTTATCTAGATACGCAGTATTTT.

This clonotype was recorded at least ten times. The V call is TRBV20-1, the J call TRBJ2-2; TRBD2 aligns across 9 bases. Trimming cost V 4 bases and J 4 bases; bases outside gene matches: 4. There are 14 residues in the CDR3. Germline assignment: CDR1 DFQATT and CDR2 SNEGSKA (reference sequence). CDR3 region: CSAKGLAGTGELFF. Written as DNA, the CDR3 is TGCAGTGCTAAGGGACTAGCAGGCACCGGGGAGCTGTTTTTT.

The chain links TRBV14 to TRBJ1-4, with D unresolved. This CDR3 is built from 15 residues. Germline CDR1 is SGHDN and CDR2 is FVKESK. Trimming shortened V by 1 base and J by 5 bases, and 11 bases separated the two germline ends. The CDR3 region is CASSQVHSNNEKLFF. The CDR3 nucleotides read TGTGCCAGCAGCCAAGTTCACAGCAACAATGAAAAACTGTTTTTT.

This clonotype was recorded many times. This sequence joins TRBV12-3 or TRBV12-4 and TRBJ2-3, with TRBD1 identical over 9 bases. The junction had 8 bases not matched to a gene; V was cut back by 8 bases and J by 8 bases. The CDR3 runs to 13 residues. The CDR3 nucleotides are TGTGCCAGCGGACAGGGGTCCCGGATTACGCAGTATTTT. This sequence encodes CASGQGSRITQYF.

This clonotype was recorded many times. The chain carries TRBV5-5 and TRBJ1-1; D remains unclear. V was shortened by 5 bases and J by 1 base, with 12 bases between the two germline ends. The CDR3 covers 14 residues. Germline CDR1 SGHKS, CDR2 YYEKEE (reference sequence). The CDR3 loop is CASSLGHANTEAFF. In DNA form, the CDR3 reads TGTGCCAGCAGTTTAGGGCATGCGAACACTGAAGCTTTCTTT. The variable domain in full, with the rest retrieved from reference TRBV5-5 and TRBJ1-1, is DAGVTQSPTHLIKTRGQQVTLRCSPISGHKSVSWYQQVLGQGPQFIFQYYEKEERGRGNFPDRFSARQFPNYSSELNVNALLLGDSALYLCASSLGHANTEAFFGQGTRLTVV.

This clonotype was seen more than once but under ten times. This sequence joins TRBV20-1 and TRBJ1-2; D perhaps matches TRBD1 (6 bases). The germline gives CDR1 DFQATT, CDR2 SNEGSKA (reference sequence). Trimming left V 5 bases short and J 7 bases short, with 14 bases between. This CDR3 is built from 12 residues. The CDR3, as DNA: TGCAGTGCTGCCTTACAGGGCTCTGGCTACACCTTC. Translated: CSAALQGSGYTF.

The chain employs TRBV12-3 or TRBV12-4 and TRBJ2-3; D unresolved. The CDR3 is 14 amino acids. Trimming took off 3 bases at V and 4 bases at J, with 11 bases between the two ends. The CDR3, as DNA: TGTGCCAGCAGTTTCTCTCACCTAGCAGATACGCAGTATTTT. Translating gives CASSFSHLADTQYF.

The chain recombines TRBV6-2 or TRBV6-3 with TRBJ2-7; D might be TRBD1 (6 bases). Per the germline V gene, CDR1 is MNHEY and CDR2 is SVGEGT. V was trimmed by 11 bases and J by 4 bases, leaving 15 bases between them. This CDR3 has 12 amino acids. The CDR3 nucleotides are TGTGCCGGAGGACAGACCTTTTACGAGCAGTACTTC. Translation: CAGGQTFYEQYF.

J is TRBJ2-1 and V is TRBV7-9; 12 bases align to TRBD2. The CDR3 is made up of 15 amino acids. Germline assignment: CDR1 SEHNR and CDR2 FQNEAQ (reference sequence). Trimming took 5 bases from V and 9 from J; bases not matched to a gene: 8. CDR3 protein: CASSPALAGGSEQFF. For the CDR3, the DNA is TGTGCCAGCAGCCCGGCACTAGCGGGGGGAAGTGAGCAGTTCTTC.

In the case of this clonotype: Just one base apart from a much larger clone, this may be a read error. The chain employs TRBV6-6 and TRBJ1-5; D is unresolved. Matching the DNA end better, TRBJ2-3 makes the J call doubtful. The CDR3 consists of 12 residues. CDR1 is MNHNY and CDR2 is SVGAGI in the germline V gene (reference sequence). The CDR3 sequence: CASSYTNQPQYF. The CDR3 DNA reads as TGTGCCAGCAGTTACACGAATCAGCCCCAGTATTTT.

Only a few counts were recorded for this clonotype. The CDR3 spells CASSYPRDEQFF. Here the CDR3 DNA reads TGTGCCAGCAGCTACCCGCGGGATGAGCAGTTCTTC. V usage is TRBV9 and J usage is TRBJ2-1, with a weak D call TRBD2 (5 bases). The CDR3 runs to 12 residues. Germline values: CDR1 SGDLS, CDR2 YYNGEE. With 4 bases removed from V and 8 bases from J, the gap between germline ends came to 10 bases. Full variable domain (rest looked up from reference TRBV9 and TRBJ2-1): DSGVTQTPKHLITATGQRVTLRCSPRSGDLSVYWYQQSLDQGLQFLIQYYNGEERAKGNILERFSAQQFPDLHSELNLSSLELGDSALYFCASSYPRDEQFFGPGTRLTVL.

The CDR3, as DNA: TGCGCCAGCAGCTACGAACCCGGGACTAGCGGAGAGAACACCGGGGAGCTGTTTTTT. This translates into CASSYEPGTSGENTGELFF. The V and J genes are TRBV5-1 and TRBJ2-2; 11 bases agree with TRBD2. This CDR3 is built from 19 residues. V lost 3 bases and J lost 1; bases outside the gene matches: 11. Germline CDR1 and CDR2: SGHRS and YFSETQ.

This clonotype was seen ten or more times. The gene calls are TRBV10-3 and TRBJ2-2; 8 bases agree with TRBD1. With V trimmed by 7 bases and J by 0 bases, 7 bases remained unmatched. The CDR3 spans 16 residues. CDR1 and CDR2 from the germline V gene are ENHRY and SYGVKD. The CDR3, as DNA: TGTGCCATCAAAAGAATACAGGGGGCGAACACCGGGGAGCTGTTTTTT. This sequence encodes CAIKRIQGANTGELFF.

The J gene is TRBJ2-3, the V gene TRBV4-3; a possible D gene is TRBD2 (6 bases). CDR1 is LGHNA and CDR2 is YSLEER in the germline V gene. Trimming cost V 1 base and J 4 bases, with 9 bases left between them. The CDR3 is 14 residues long. The CDR3 loop reads CASSQGASADTQYF. In DNA, the CDR3 is TGCGCCAGCAGCCAAGGAGCTAGCGCAGATACGCAGTATTTT.

The sample holds a few counts of this clonotype. The chain recombines TRBV7-6 with TRBJ2-7, with a possible D match to TRBD2 (6 bases). In germline, CDR1 is SGHVS, CDR2 FNYEAQ. The length of the CDR3 is 18 residues. With 0 bases removed from V and 0 bases from J, the gap between germline ends came to 18 bases. The CDR3 sequence: CASSLAVRLALSSYEQYF. The CDR3 DNA sequence: TGTGCCAGCAGCTTAGCGGTTCGTCTAGCGCTGAGCTCCTACGAGCAGTACTTC. Variable domain in full (rest from reference TRBV7-6 and TRBJ2-7): GAGVSQSPRYKVTKRGQDVALRCDPISGHVSLYWYRQALGQGPEFLTYFNYEAQQDKSGLPNDRFSAERPEGSISTLTIQRTEQRDSAMYRCASSLAVRLALSSYEQYFGPGTRLTVT.

This clonotype appeared a few times. V gene TRBV7-2 combines with J gene TRBJ2-5, with D uncertain. The CDR3 is 15 amino acids. Trimming pared 2 bases from V and 2 bases from J, leaving 12 bases between. CDR1 is SGHTA and CDR2 is FQGNSA in the germline V gene. The CDR3 spells CASSLWLGVQETQYF. In DNA form, the CDR3 reads TGTGCCAGCAGCTTATGGTTGGGCGTACAAGAGACCCAGTACTTC.

This clonotype was seen only a few times. The chain is built from TRBV7-2 and TRBJ2-5; the D is unclear. Germline V gene data show CDR1 as SGHTA and CDR2 as FQGNSA. Trimming stripped 5 bases from V and 5 bases from J, with 9 bases between. The CDR3 runs to 12 residues. In DNA form, the CDR3 reads TGTGCCAGCAGCCGGATGGTGGAGACCCAGTACTTC. Translation gives CASSRMVETQYF.

This clonotype was seen repeatedly, ten times or more. V and J are TRBV5-1 and TRBJ2-1; 10 bases agree with TRBD2. Unmatched junction bases numbered 5, after V lost 0 bases and J lost 2 bases. From germline, CDR1 is SGHRS and CDR2 YFSETQ. The CDR3 is 17 amino acids. CDR3 DNA sequence: TGCGCCAGCAGCTTGGTTAGCGGGAGGTATACCTACAATGAGCAGTTCTTC. It specifies CASSLVSGRYTYNEQFF.